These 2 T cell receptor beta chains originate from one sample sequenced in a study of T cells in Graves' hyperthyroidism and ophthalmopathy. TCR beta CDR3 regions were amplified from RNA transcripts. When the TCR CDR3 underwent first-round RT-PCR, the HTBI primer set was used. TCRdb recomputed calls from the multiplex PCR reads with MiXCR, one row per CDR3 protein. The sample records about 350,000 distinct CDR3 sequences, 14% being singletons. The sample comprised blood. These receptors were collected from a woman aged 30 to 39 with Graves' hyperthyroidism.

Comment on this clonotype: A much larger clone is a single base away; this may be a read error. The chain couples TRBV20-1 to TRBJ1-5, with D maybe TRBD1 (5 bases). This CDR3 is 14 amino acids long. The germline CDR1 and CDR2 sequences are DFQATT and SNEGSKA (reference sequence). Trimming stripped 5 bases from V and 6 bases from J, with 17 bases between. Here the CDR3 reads CSAGVRWGTQPQHF. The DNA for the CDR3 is TGCAGTGCTGGGGTCCGGTGGGGCACTCAGCCCCAGCATTTT.

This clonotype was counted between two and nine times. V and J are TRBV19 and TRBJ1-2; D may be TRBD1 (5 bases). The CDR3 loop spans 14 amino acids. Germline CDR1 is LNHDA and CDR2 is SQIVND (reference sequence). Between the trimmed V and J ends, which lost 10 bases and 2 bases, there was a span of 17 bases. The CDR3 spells CATARGASNYGYTF. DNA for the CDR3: TGTGCCACGGCGAGGGGAGCGTCGAACTATGGCTACACCTTC.